The 20 T cell receptor beta chains below come from one sample, sequenced in a study of metastatic and nonmetastatic thyroid tumors. The entire patient cohort was treatment-naive prior to thyroid surgery. TCRdb re-called the PCR reads via MiXCR. The sample lists over 25,000 clones, about 16% occurring once. The sequencing sample was made of blood. Every receptor here comes from a male donor with papillary thyroid cancer or a benign thyroid nodule (not recorded which). Some clones in this sample may be carry-over from other donors' samples.

This clone was recorded many times. The chain joins TRBV3-1 to TRBJ2-2; D gene uncertain. V was clipped by 0 bases and J by 5 bases, with 13 bases between them. The CDR3 totals 16 residues. Germline-derived CDR1 and CDR2 are LGHDT and YNNKEL (reference sequence). CDR3 residues: CASSQDGPPRTGELFF. The DNA for the CDR3 is TGTGCCAGCAGCCAAGACGGTCCCCCTCGTACCGGGGAGCTGTTTTTT.

This clone was recorded many times. The chain joins TRBV5-4 to TRBJ2-2, with 7 bases matching TRBD2. The CDR3 is made up of 13 amino acids. CDR1 and CDR2 from the germline V gene are SGHNT and YYREEE (reference sequence). The junction had 4 bases not matched to a gene; V was cut back by 5 bases and J by 6 bases. CDR3 region: CASRFGLAGELFF. In nucleotides, the CDR3 is TGTGCCAGCAGATTTGGACTAGCCGGGGAGCTGTTTTTT.

This clone showed up many times. The CDR3: CASEPFGLYNEQFF. The CDR3 DNA is TGTGCCAGCGAGCCTTTCGGACTTTACAATGAGCAGTTCTTC. The chain employs TRBV7-2 and TRBJ2-1; D perhaps matches TRBD2 (5 bases). The germline CDR1 and CDR2 sequences are SGHTA and FQGNSA. Trimming pared 8 bases from V and 4 bases from J, leaving 15 bases between. The CDR3 is 14 amino acids.

In its sample, this clone was seen many times. V gene TRBV10-3 combines with J gene TRBJ2-7; D perhaps matches TRBD1 (6 bases). The CDR3 length is 13 residues. Trimming pared 8 bases from V and 3 bases from J, leaving 14 bases between. Germline lookup yields CDR1 ENHRY and CDR2 SYGVKD. Here the CDR3 reads CAIGGQGSYEQYF. The CDR3 DNA follows: TGTGCCATCGGGGGCCAGGGAAGCTACGAGCAGTACTTC.

In this sample, this clone turned up many times. The rearrangement joins TRBV24-1 to TRBJ1-1; TRBD1 might be the D (5 bases). Trimming shortened V by 4 bases and J by 5 bases, and 13 bases separated the two germline ends. The CDR3 is 14 residues long. In germline, CDR1 is KGHDR, CDR2 SFDVKD. CDR3 residues: CATSDPTRGTEAFF. The CDR3 nucleotides read TGTGCCACCAGTGACCCGACGCGGGGGACTGAAGCTTTCTTT.

The chain uses TRBV14 and TRBJ2-1; 11 bases line up with TRBD2. V lost 4 bases and J lost 0; bases outside the gene matches: 14. The CDR3 totals 20 residues. Per germline, CDR1 SGHDN and CDR2 FVKESK. CDR3 in amino acids: CASSRGTSGGYSSSYNEQFF. CDR3 bases: TGTGCCAGCAGCCGGGGGACTAGCGGAGGTTATTCAAGCTCCTACAATGAGCAGTTCTTC.

This clone was seen at least ten times. The gene calls are TRBV6-1 and TRBJ2-3; 8 bases match TRBD1. J lost 5 bases, V lost 9 bases, and 10 bases had no gene match. Germline CDR1 MNHNS, CDR2 SASEGT. The CDR3 sequence is 14 residues long. This chain's CDR3 is CASMRTGFIDTQYF. The CDR3 region has the DNA TGTGCCAGTATGAGGACAGGGTTTATAGATACGCAGTATTTT.

This clone was detected ten times or more. The gene calls are TRBV10-2 and TRBJ1-2, with no clear D. The CDR3 extends over 14 amino acids. The V gene's germline CDR1 is WSHSY and CDR2 SAAADI. The V end lost 8 bases, the J end lost 4 bases, and 17 bases lay between the germline ends. The CDR3 DNA reads TGCGCCAGCGCTCCCCCGCAAACAGTCTATGGCTACACCTTC. It yields the protein CASAPPQTVYGYTF.

This sequence joins TRBV20-1 and TRBJ1-6; D not certain. The CDR3 covers 15 residues. V gave up 3 bases and J gave up 2 bases, with 11 bases separating them. Germline V lookup: CDR1 DFQATT, CDR2 SNEGSKA (reference sequence). Here the CDR3 DNA reads TGCAGTGCTAGGCATATCCTCGCCTATAATTCACCCCTCCACTTT. It encodes CSARHILAYNSPLHF.

In its sample, this clone was seen many times. The chain has TRBV10-2 and TRBJ1-2; D not resolved. V was shortened by 0 bases and J by 8 bases, with 16 bases between the two germline ends. This CDR3 has 15 amino acids. Looked up from germline, CDR1 is WSHSY and CDR2 is SAAADI. CDR3 in amino acids: CASSESGDLLGGYTF. The CDR3 DNA sequence: TGCGCCAGCAGTGAGTCGGGCGACCTATTGGGCGGCTACACCTTC.

At least ten counts were recorded for this clone. The chain uses TRBV6-1 and TRBJ1-6, with 7 bases lining up with TRBD1. V dropped 7 bases and J dropped 7; count of bases not matched to a gene: 1. CDR1 and CDR2 (germline): MNHNS, SASEGT. The CDR3 has 12 amino acids. The CDR3 DNA follows: TGTGCCAGCACCAGGGGGAATTCACCCCTCCACTTT. Encoded protein: CASTRGNSPLHF.

In this sample, this clone turned up many times. The V gene is TRBV5-6, the J gene TRBJ2-7; D is undetermined. This CDR3 is 14 amino acids long. Germline V gene lookup returns CDR1 SGHDT and CDR2 YYEEEE. The V gene lost 0 bases and the J gene lost 5 bases, with 12 bases spanning the gap. The CDR3 bases are TGTGCCAGCAGCTTGGTTCAGACCGGCCACGAGCAGTACTTC. Its protein is CASSLVQTGHEQYF. The full variable domain, its missing parts supplied by reference TRBV5-6 and TRBJ2-7, is DAGVTQSPTHLIKTRGQQVTLRCSPKSGHDTVSWYQQALGQGPQFIFQYYEEEERQRGNFPDRFSGHQFPNYSSELNVNALLLGDSALYLCASSLVQTGHEQYFGPGTRLTVT.

This clone was seen ten or more times. The chain is built from TRBV27 and TRBJ2-7; tentatively, D is TRBD1 (6 bases). CDR1 and CDR2 from the germline V gene are MNHEY and SMNVEV (reference sequence). CDR3 length: 13 amino acids. V was clipped by 6 bases and J by 6 bases, with 15 bases between them. The chain's CDR3 is CASSQTGFSEQYF. CDR3 coding DNA: TGTGCCAGCAGCCAAACAGGGTTTAGCGAGCAGTACTTC.

This clone has ten or more counts. The genes are TRBV6-1 and TRBJ2-2, with TRBD2 matching over 7 bases. Germline V gene sequence: CDR1 MNHNS, CDR2 SASEGT. The length of the CDR3 is 14 residues. Trimming at V came to 8 bases and at J to 0 bases, leaving 3 bases not matched to a gene. In DNA form, the CDR3 reads TGTGCCAGCGGCCGGGGGGCGAACACCGGGGAGCTGTTTTTT. It yields the protein CASGRGANTGELFF.

This clone was seen a handful of times. The chain couples TRBV27 to TRBJ2-7; the match to TRBD2 covers 14 bases. Trimming took 1 base from V and 5 from J; bases not matched to a gene: 7. This CDR3 is 17 amino acids long. Germline CDR1 and CDR2: MNHEY and SMNVEV (reference sequence). CDR3 residues: CASSLLVRGLAGDEQYF. DNA of the CDR3: TGTGCCAGCAGTTTATTGGTTAGGGGACTAGCGGGAGACGAGCAGTACTTC.

This clone was recorded at least ten times. The V and J genes are TRBV20-1 and TRBJ2-3; D unresolved. Trimming took off 3 bases at V and 0 bases at J, with 10 bases between the two ends. The CDR3 spans 14 residues. Per the germline V gene, CDR1 is DFQATT and CDR2 is SNEGSKA (reference sequence). The CDR3 bases are TGCAGTGCTAGGGAAAAAAGTAGCACAGATACGCAGTATTTT. This encodes CSAREKSSTDTQYF.

This clone turned up a few times. The chain combines TRBV19 with TRBJ1-2, with 12 bases fitting TRBD1. Losses at the gene ends were 7 bases for V and 2 bases for J; bases not matched to a gene: 14. CDR3 length: 18 amino acids. Per the germline V gene, CDR1 is LNHDA and CDR2 is SQIVND (reference sequence). The CDR3 coding sequence is TGTGCCAGTACCTCTAAGGGGACAGGGGGCGAAACGAACTATGGCTACACCTTC. Encoded protein: CASTSKGTGGETNYGYTF.

This clone has only a few counts. It may be a read error: a sequence one base away is much more abundant. V usage is TRBV7-6 and J usage is TRBJ2-7; D uncertain. Deletions cut 3 bases from V and 7 bases from J, with 10 bases between. The CDR3 is 12 residues long. Per germline, CDR1 SGHVS and CDR2 FNYEAQ. DNA for the CDR3: TGTGCCAGCAGCTTTTTAGCCCGGGAGCAGTACTTC. It specifies CASSFLAREQYF.

This clone was found many times. The rearrangement joins TRBV18 to TRBJ2-5, with a tentative D call TRBD2 (5 bases). Germline V gene sequence: CDR1 KGHSH, CDR2 LQKENI. This CDR3 region has 13 residues. Trimming cost V 1 base and J 5 bases, with 8 bases left between them. The CDR3 bases are TGTGCCAGCTCACCACGGGAGCTGGAGACCCAGTACTTC. Its protein product is CASSPRELETQYF.

There are many counts of this clone. V and J are TRBV24-1 and TRBJ2-3, with D possibly TRBD2 on 5 matching bases. CDR3 length: 14 residues. Germline CDR1 reads KGHDR; CDR2 reads SFDVKD. V was clipped by 1 base and J by 4 bases, with 8 bases between them. CDR3 sequence reads: CATSDFEGADTQYF. DNA of the CDR3: TGTGCCACCAGTGATTTTGAGGGCGCAGATACGCAGTATTTT.